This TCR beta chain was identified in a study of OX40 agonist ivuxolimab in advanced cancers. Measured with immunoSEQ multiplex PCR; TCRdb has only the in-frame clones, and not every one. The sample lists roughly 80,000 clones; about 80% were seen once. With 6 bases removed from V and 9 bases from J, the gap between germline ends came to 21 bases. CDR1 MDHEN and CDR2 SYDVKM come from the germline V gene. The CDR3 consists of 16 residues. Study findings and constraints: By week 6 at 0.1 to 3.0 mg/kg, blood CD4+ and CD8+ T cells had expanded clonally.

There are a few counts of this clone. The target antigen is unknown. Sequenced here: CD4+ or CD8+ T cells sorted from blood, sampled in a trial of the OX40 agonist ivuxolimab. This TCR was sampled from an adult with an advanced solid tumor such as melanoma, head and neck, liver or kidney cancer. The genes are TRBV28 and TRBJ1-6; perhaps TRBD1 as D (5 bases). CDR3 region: CASSPFGGRYRSPLHF. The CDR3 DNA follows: TGTGCCAGCAGCCCCTTCGGGGGGAGGTACCGTTCACCCCTCCACTTT.